This TCR beta chain was sequenced during a study of blood T cell repertoires in COVID-19. The assay was immunoSEQ multiplex PCR, and TCRdb's table has in-frame clones only and misses some. The profile shows hundreds of thousands of clones, 85% of them singletons. CDR3 size: 15 residues. V lost 4 bases and J 4 bases, leaving 17 bases between the germline ends. CDR1 is LGHNA and CDR2 is YNFKEQ in the germline V gene. Sequencing input: PBMCs or T cells enriched from blood (not recorded which). The TCR was taken from a woman in her fifties or sixties who had recovered from COVID-19. V gene TRBV4-2 combines with J gene TRBJ2-7; D is possibly TRBD1 (6 bases). CDR3 bases: TGTGCCAGCAGCCCTATCCGGGACACTAAATACGAGCAGTACTTC. It specifies CASSPIRDTKYEQYF.